The next 11 T cell receptor beta chains were all read from a single sample in a study of blood T cell repertoires in COVID-19. Measured with immunoSEQ multiplex PCR; TCRdb has only the in-frame clones, and not every one. Among roughly 160,000 clones, approximately 80% were seen once, and the ten largest hold less than 3%. Sequencing was performed on peripheral blood. These receptors were obtained from a woman in her sixties or seventies with acute or convalescent COVID-19.

The chain recombines TRBV6-5 with TRBJ2-2; no clear D. Between the trimmed V and J ends, which lost 8 bases and 3 bases, there was a span of 10 bases. The CDR3 loop spans 13 amino acids. Germline V lookup: CDR1 MNHEY, CDR2 SVGAGI. CDR3 loop: CASGGRYTGELFF. CDR3 nucleotide sequence: TGTGCCAGCGGCGGCAGATACACCGGGGAGCTGTTTTTT.

The chain joins TRBV6-2 or TRBV6-3 to TRBJ2-5; D may be TRBD2 (7 bases). Deletions cut 2 bases from V and 3 bases from J, with 10 bases between. CDR1 is MNHEY, CDR2 SVGEGT, per germline. This CDR3 spans 14 amino acids. This CDR3 is CASSYGGAEETQYF. In DNA, the CDR3 is TGTGCCAGCAGTTACGGGGGGGCCGAAGAGACCCAGTACTTC.

The chain employs TRBV5-4 and TRBJ2-5, with 8 bases that match TRBD2. This CDR3 is built from 15 residues. Germline lookup yields CDR1 SGHNT and CDR2 YYREEE (reference sequence). The V and J ends lost 8 bases and 4 bases, in that order; junction bases with no gene match: 13. CDR3 sequence reads: CASAPGGPMGETQYF. CDR3 in DNA: TGTGCCAGTGCGCCGGGGGGGCCGATGGGAGAGACCCAGTACTTC.

The chain employs TRBV19 and TRBJ2-7, with TRBD2 identical over 10 bases. Losses at the gene ends were 8 bases for V and 0 bases for J; bases not matched to a gene: 4. Germline V CDR1 and CDR2: LNHDA, SQIVND (reference sequence). There are 14 residues in the CDR3. CDR3 residues: CASARLAGSYEQYF. As DNA, the CDR3 is TGTGCCAGTGCCAGACTAGCGGGCTCCTACGAGCAGTACTTC.

The chain joins TRBV30 to TRBJ2-2; 11 bases are a match to TRBD1. The trim removed 4 bases at V and 7 bases at J, leaving 8 bases unmatched. Germline lookup yields CDR1 GTSNPN and CDR2 SVGIG (reference sequence). This CDR3 is 15 amino acids long. The CDR3 nucleotides are TGTGCCTGGATACCCCCGGGACAGGGGGTCGGGGAGCTGTTTTTT. This gives the protein CAWIPPGQGVGELFF. Looking up the rest from reference TRBV30 and TRBJ2-2 gives the full variable domain: SQTIHQWPATLVQPVGSPLSLECTVEGTSNPNLYWYRQAAGRGLQLLFYSVGIGQISSEVPQNLSASRPQDRQFILSSKKLLLSDSGFYLCAWIPPGQGVGELFFGEGSRLTVL.

This sequence joins TRBV7-9 and TRBJ1-5; TRBD1 aligns across 9 bases. The CDR3 has 17 residues. V lost 4 bases, J lost 6 bases, and 13 bases stayed unmatched. In germline, CDR1 is SEHNR, CDR2 FQNEAQ (reference sequence). CDR3 loop: CASSSGGTGRYLQPQHF. Written as DNA, the CDR3 is TGTGCCAGCAGCTCAGGAGGGACAGGGAGATATCTTCAGCCCCAGCATTTT.

V is TRBV18 and J is TRBJ1-5, with a tentative D call TRBD1 (5 bases). The CDR3 is made up of 14 amino acids. Between the trimmed V and J ends, which lost 6 bases and 0 bases, there was a span of 9 bases. Germline V gene sequence: CDR1 KGHSH, CDR2 LQKENI. The CDR3 sequence is CASSDNYSNQPQHF. CDR3 DNA: TGTGCCAGCTCGGACAATTATAGCAATCAGCCCCAGCATTTT.

CDR3 nucleotides: TGCGCCAGCAGCTTCGGACAGGGTATTACCTATGGCTACACCTTC. This sequence encodes CASSFGQGITYGYTF. The V call is TRBV5-1, the J call TRBJ1-2; 8 bases fit TRBD1. With V trimmed by 2 bases and J by 4 bases, 7 bases remained unmatched. This CDR3 has 15 amino acids. Germline loops: CDR1 SGHRS, CDR2 YFSETQ.

A word on this clone: One end of the junction fails to match germline, which may point to a read error. This rearrangement joins TRBV7-2 to TRBJ2-3; D is perhaps TRBD2 (5 bases). Germline V gene lookup returns CDR1 SGHTA and CDR2 FQGNSA. CDR3 length equals 17 residues. The CDR3 coding sequence is TGTGCCAGCAGGTTAGGTCTAGCTACCTTTAGCACAGATACGCAGTATTTT. Its translation is CASRLGLATFSTDTQYF.

This clone showed up just once. The V call is TRBV24-1, the J call TRBJ1-5; D uncertain. CDR3 length: 16 residues. CDR1 and CDR2 (germline): KGHDR, SFDVKD. The V end lost 5 bases, the J end lost 0 bases, and 13 bases lay between the germline ends. CDR3 loop: CATSASTGYSNQPQHF. DNA of the CDR3: TGTGCCACCAGTGCCTCAACGGGGTATAGCAATCAGCCCCAGCATTTT.

The chain uses TRBV12-3 or TRBV12-4 and TRBJ2-1; perhaps TRBD1 as D (5 bases). The CDR3 sequence is 12 residues long. The germline V and J ends were trimmed by 8 bases and 6 bases, with 11 bases remaining between them. The chain's CDR3 is CASLLGLNEQFF. The CDR3 DNA reads as TGTGCCAGCCTCCTGGGGCTCAATGAGCAGTTCTTC.